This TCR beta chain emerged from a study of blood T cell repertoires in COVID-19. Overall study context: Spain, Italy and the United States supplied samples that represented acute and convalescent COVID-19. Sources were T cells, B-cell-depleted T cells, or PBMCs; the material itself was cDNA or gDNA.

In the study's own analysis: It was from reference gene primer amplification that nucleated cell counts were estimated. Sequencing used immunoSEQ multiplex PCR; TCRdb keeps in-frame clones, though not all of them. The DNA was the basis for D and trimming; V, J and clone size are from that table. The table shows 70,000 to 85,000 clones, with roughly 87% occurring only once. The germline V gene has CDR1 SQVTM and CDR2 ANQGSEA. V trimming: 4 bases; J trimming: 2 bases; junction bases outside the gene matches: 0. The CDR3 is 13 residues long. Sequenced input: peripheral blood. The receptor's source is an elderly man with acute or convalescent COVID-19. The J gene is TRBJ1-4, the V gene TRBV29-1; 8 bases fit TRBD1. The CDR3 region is CSVGDRTNEKLFF. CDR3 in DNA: TGCAGCGTTGGGGACAGGACTAATGAAAAACTGTTTTTT.